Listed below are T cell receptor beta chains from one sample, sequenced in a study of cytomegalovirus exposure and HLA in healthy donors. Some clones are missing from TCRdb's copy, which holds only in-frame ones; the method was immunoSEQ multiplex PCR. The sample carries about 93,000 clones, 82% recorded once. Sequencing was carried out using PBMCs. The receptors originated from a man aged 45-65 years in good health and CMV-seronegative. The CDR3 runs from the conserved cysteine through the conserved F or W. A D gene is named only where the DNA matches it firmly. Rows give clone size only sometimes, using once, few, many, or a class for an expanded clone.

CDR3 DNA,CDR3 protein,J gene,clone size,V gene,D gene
TGTGCCAGCACGGGAGATGGCACAGATACGCAGTATTTT,CASTGDGTDTQYF,TRBJ2-3,-,TRBV28,-
TGTGCTAGCAGCTTAGCGTTGGCGGGCACGCAGTATTTT,CASSLALAGTQYF,TRBJ2-3,-,TRBV7-7,-
TGTGCCAGCAGCTTAGGCCCAGAGGGTGTAGGGAACACCATATATTTT,CASSLGPEGVGNTIYF,TRBJ1-3,-,TRBV9,-
TGTGCCAGCAGCCAAGGTACCACAAGACAGGCCCCCAACTATGGCTACACCTTC,CASSQGTTRQAPNYGYTF,TRBJ1-2,-,TRBV4-2,-
TGTGCCAGCAGTTTATCCCCCGCGCAAGAGACCCAGTACTTC,CASSLSPAQETQYF,TRBJ2-5,-,TRBV27,-
TGTGCCAGCAGTGAACTATGGGGGACAGCCGACAATGAGCAGTTCTTC,CASSELWGTADNEQFF,TRBJ2-1,few,TRBV6-1,TRBD1
TGTGCCAGCAGTTCGCCGGGACAGGGCAGGCAGCCCCAGCATTTT,CASSSPGQGRQPQHF,TRBJ1-5,-,TRBV27,TRBD1
TGCGCCAGCAGCCCGGACAGCCAAAGTGAAGCTTTCTTT,CASSPDSQSEAFF,TRBJ1-1,-,TRBV5-1,-
TGTGCCAGCAGCCCTTGGGGGCAAAACGGGCGCGAGCAGTACTTC,CASSPWGQNGREQYF,TRBJ2-7,-,TRBV7-9,-
TGCGCCAGCAGCTTGAACAGGGGCTCTGGAAACACCATATATTTT,CASSLNRGSGNTIYF,TRBJ1-3,-,TRBV5-1,TRBD1
TGTGCCAGCAGCGTAGACAGGGGGCAGGTGACCCAGTACTTC,CASSVDRGQVTQYF,TRBJ2-5,-,TRBV9,TRBD1
TGTGCCAGCAGTCGGGACTTCAGGAATGAGCAGTTCTTC,CASSRDFRNEQFF,TRBJ2-1,once,TRBV11-3,-
TGTGCCAGTAGTCCGGGACAGGGAAGATACACCGGGGAGCTGTTTTTT,CASSPGQGRYTGELFF,TRBJ2-2,-,TRBV19,TRBD1
TGTGCCAGCAGCTCGGGACTAGCGGGAGGGCCTCAGTCCTACGAGCAGTACTTC,CASSSGLAGGPQSYEQYF,TRBJ2-7,-,TRBV5-6,TRBD2
TGTGCCACCAGCAGAGATCTGGGGGCCCACTACGAGCAGTACTTC,CATSRDLGAHYEQYF,TRBJ2-7,-,TRBV15,-
TGTGCCAGCAGCGTAGGGGACTCATATGGCTACACCTTC,CASSVGDSYGYTF,TRBJ1-2,-,TRBV9,-
TGTGCCAGCAGTCCCGGACAGACTGTGATGTACGAGCAGTACTTC,CASSPGQTVMYEQYF,TRBJ2-7,-,TRBV27,-
TGTGCCAGCTCATTAGTAGCGGGAGTGGCCTACAATGAGCAGTTCTTC,CASSLVAGVAYNEQFF,TRBJ2-1,-,TRBV18,TRBD2
TGTGCCACCACCTCCGGGACTAGGCACTACGAGCAGTACTTC,CATTSGTRHYEQYF,TRBJ2-7,-,TRBV10-3,TRBD2
TGTGCCAGCAGCTTAGGTCCAGCGGGAAGGAACACCGGGGAGCTGTTTTTT,CASSLGPAGRNTGELFF,TRBJ2-2,-,TRBV7-2,TRBD2
TGTGCCACCTCCTCTGGGGCCAACGTCCTGACTTTC,CATSSGANVLTF,TRBJ2-6,once,TRBV27,-
TGCGCCAGCAGCTCCTCCCCGCGGAGTAGGGAGACCCAGTACTTC,CASSSSPRSRETQYF,TRBJ2-5,-,TRBV5-1,-
TGTGCCAGCATAAGGACTTCCGGCGCCTACGAGCAGTACTTC,CASIRTSGAYEQYF,TRBJ2-7,once,TRBV6-5,-
TGTTCCAGCAGCTTAGCCTTTGGGCTGAAGTCCTACGAGCAGTACTTC,CSSSLAFGLKSYEQYF,TRBJ2-7,-,TRBV7-9,-
TGTGCCAGCAGTTTACTGCAAGAGACCCAGTACTTC,CASSLLQETQYF,TRBJ2-5,-,TRBV28,-
TGTGCCAGCAGCGGGGACAGTTTGGATGAGCAGTTCTTC,CASSGDSLDEQFF,TRBJ2-1,few,TRBV5-6,TRBD1
TGCGCCAGCAGCCTAAGCTCCGGGACAGGGGTTTACGAGCAGTACTTC,CASSLSSGTGVYEQYF,TRBJ2-7,-,TRBV5-1,TRBD1
TGTGCCAGCAGCTTAGCGCGGGGCGACTTCTACGAGCAGTACTTC,CASSLARGDFYEQYF,TRBJ2-7,-,TRBV7-9,-
TGCGCCAGCAGCTTGTTAACTAGCGGGGAACATTCAGATACGCAGTATTTT,CASSLLTSGEHSDTQYF,TRBJ2-3,-,TRBV5-1,TRBD2
TGTGCCAGCAGCTTAGAACGCGACAGGACATGGCCCCAGCATTTT,CASSLERDRTWPQHF,TRBJ1-5,-,TRBV7-2,-
TGTGCCAGTAGGGGGCCGAACACTGAAGCTTTCTTT,CASRGPNTEAFF,TRBJ1-1,-,TRBV27,TRBD1
TGTGCCAGCAGCCCCGGAGGGCCGAGCAATCAGCCCCAGCATTTT,CASSPGGPSNQPQHF,TRBJ1-5,-,TRBV14,-
TGTGCCAGCAGTTTTCCCAGGGTGGGTTCACCCCTCCACTTT,CASSFPRVGSPLHF,TRBJ1-6,once,TRBV28,-
TGTGCCAGCAGCTGGGACAGGGGAAGTGATGAGCAGTTCTTC,CASSWDRGSDEQFF,TRBJ2-1,-,TRBV7-2,TRBD1
TGTGCCAGCAGCCCCCCACGGGACAGGGGGCCTATTCCTCCCTACGAGCAGTACTTC,CASSPPRDRGPIPPYEQYF,TRBJ2-7,-,TRBV7-2,TRBD1
TGTGCCAGTAGTGTTCTAGGAGCGGCAAGCTCCTACGAGCAGTACTTC,CASSVLGAASSYEQYF,TRBJ2-7,-,TRBV19,-
TGCGCCAGCAGCCCCGGACTAGCCCGTACAGTAAATTACAATGAGCAGTTCTTC,CASSPGLARTVNYNEQFF,TRBJ2-1,-,TRBV4-1,TRBD2
TGTGCCAGCAGTTTCGAGGACAGGGCACGCTCGGCAGATACGCAGTATTTT,CASSFEDRARSADTQYF,TRBJ2-3,-,TRBV27,TRBD1
TGCGCCAGCAGCCAAGGGACAGCCGGCTTCGGGGCCAACGTCCTGACTTTC,CASSQGTAGFGANVLTF,TRBJ2-6,few,TRBV4-3,-
TGTGCCAGCAGTGAGACTCCGTGGGGGGAGGTCTCCTACGAGCAGTACTTC,CASSETPWGEVSYEQYF,TRBJ2-7,few,TRBV6-1,-
TGTGCCAGCAGGGCAGGGGGCGGGGGCTACACCTTC,CASRAGGGGYTF,TRBJ1-2,-,TRBV6-1,TRBD1
TGTGCCAGCTCCGCGGGGGTTGGAAACACCATATATTTT,CASSAGVGNTIYF,TRBJ1-3,-,TRBV21-1,-
TGCGCCAGCAGCTTGGAGGGACTAGCGGGGAATCTCTACGAGCAGTACTTC,CASSLEGLAGNLYEQYF,TRBJ2-7,-,TRBV5-1,TRBD2
TGTGCCAGTAGTACCAGACAGGGTCGGAATTCACCCCTCCACTTT,CASSTRQGRNSPLHF,TRBJ1-6,-,TRBV19,TRBD1
TGTGCCAGCAGCCAAGGAGATAGCGGCCCCTACGAGCAGTACTTC,CASSQGDSGPYEQYF,TRBJ2-7,-,TRBV14,-
TGTGCCAGCAGCCCCGGACTAGTGGGCGAGCAGTTCTTC,CASSPGLVGEQFF,TRBJ2-1,-,TRBV5-4,TRBD2
TGTGCCAGCAGCCGGACAGGGGCGGGCTACGAGCAGTACTTC,CASSRTGAGYEQYF,TRBJ2-7,-,TRBV7-2,TRBD1
TGTGCCAGCCAAGATACAGGGGGGCCTTTGAACACTGAAGCTTTCTTT,CASQDTGGPLNTEAFF,TRBJ1-1,-,TRBV28,TRBD1
TGTGCCAGCAGCGGTGGGACAGGTAGCCTCAATGAGCAGTTCTTC,CASSGGTGSLNEQFF,TRBJ2-1,-,TRBV9,TRBD1
TGTGCCAGCAGCTTAGGCTTTTTGACTAGCGGCAAGCTCCGCACAGATACGCAGTATTTT,CASSLGFLTSGKLRTDTQYF,TRBJ2-3,-,TRBV7-8,TRBD2
TGCACCAGCAGCCAAGACTGGACAGATCATGGAAACACCATATATTTT,CTSSQDWTDHGNTIYF,TRBJ1-3,-,TRBV1,-
TGTGCCAGCAACCCAGGGCGGGAGACCCAGTACTTC,CASNPGRETQYF,TRBJ2-5,-,TRBV2,-
TGCGCCAGCAGCTTGAACAGGGGAAACACTGAAGCTTTCTTT,CASSLNRGNTEAFF,TRBJ1-1,-,TRBV5-1,TRBD1